Listed here is a single TCR beta chain. The data were taken from a study of T cell clonotyping in hematopoietic cell transplantation. The V and J ends lost 2 bases and 0 bases, in that order; junction bases with no gene match: 2. In germline, CDR1 is SGDLS, CDR2 YYNGEE. This CDR3 is 14 amino acids long. Sequencing was performed with immunoSEQ multiplex PCR; in TCRdb, only in-frame clones are kept and a portion is missing. Seen here are about 11,000 clones, less than 55% observed once, and the top ten hold 8% to 9.5%. The receptor's source is a male patient aged 45-60 years who had an allogeneic stem cell transplant from an unrelated donor, so the T cells may come from the graft donor. Some clones in this sample may be carry-over from other donors' samples. This specimen was PBMCs, taken 30 days after allogeneic stem cell transplant. This chain links TRBV9 with TRBJ2-7; 7 bases are shared with TRBD1. CDR3 nucleotides: TGTGCCAGCAGCGTCGGACAGGCCTCCTACGAGCAGTACTTC. Its translation is CASSVGQASYEQYF.